These T cell receptor beta chains were read from a single sample in a study of OX40 agonist ivuxolimab in advanced cancers. Using immunoSEQ multiplex PCR, the repertoire was profiled, and TCRdb retains in-frame clones only, with some absent. The sample has around 30,000 clones, more than 70% seen once. The material sequenced was CD4+ or CD8+ T cells sorted from blood, taken in a trial of the OX40 agonist ivuxolimab. These receptors were taken from an adult with an advanced solid tumor such as melanoma, head and neck, liver or kidney cancer. CDR3s leave out the opening cysteine and the closing phenylalanine or tryptophan.

>TRBV15
ATSRTGSRGETQY
>TRBV5-1
ASSLEVWYEQY
>TRBV2
ASSARDRAYEQY
>TRBV20-1
SVDPTDTQY
>TRBV18
ASSPPTGPAYTEAF
>TRBV15
ATSEGHSNQPQH
>TRBV5-4
ASSLGSAGGSYGYT
>TRBV7-3
ASSRTLAGGINEQF
>TRBV7-9
ASSPHGSETQY
>TRBV6-5
ASSLGSRFAYEQY
>TRBV9
ASSVAGRYNEQF
>TRBV9
ASSSLPNEQF
>TRBV6-5
ASSYSTGNTIY
>TRBV28
ASSLGVGETQY
>TRBV2
ASQYSGGTQY
>TRBV27
ASSWDSRGETQY
>TRBV5-1
ARETGSSYEQY
>TRBV5-1
ASSVGLAGRGDEQF
>TRBV28
ASSSTGAEQY
>TRBV6-5
ASSTGLSYEQY
>TRBV7-6
ASSLDGGTSYNEQF
>TRBV6-5
ASSSGGNYGYT
>TRBV15
ATSLGVGEQF
>TRBV5-6
ASSLGANSGNQPQH
>TRBV11-2
ASSPSSGDRGDTEAF
>TRBV4-1
ASSHQGQQNGYT
>TRBV4-1
ASSHLISYEQY
>TRBV28
ASSLHAGWGTGELF
>TRBV20-1
SARSEGGQY
>TRBV5-8
ASSLEGNNYEQY
>TRBV7-3
ASSLWAGYEQY
>TRBV4-2
ASSPEAGGFSNEQF
>TRBV30
AWNPLDTQY
>TRBV7-8
ASSLGGFGNTEAF
>TRBV28
ASTDRGTETQY
>TRBV5-1
ASSLDGGRYNEQF
>TRBV4-1
ASSQDLVGVQVAAGNTIY
>TRBV6-5
ASSYQGVGYGYT
>TRBV5-6
ASSFGSAGVTKETQY
>TRBV5-5
ASSPQGQRTQETQY
>TRBV5-6
ASSLFLDTGELF
>TRBV7-9
ASSSWAGVIEETQY